This TCR beta chain was sequenced during a study of blood T cell repertoires in COVID-19. Study-level background: Donors in the United States, Italy and Spain gave samples during acute or convalescent COVID-19. T cells, B-cell-depleted T cells, or PBMCs provided the cDNA or gDNA that served as material.

Germline CDR1 and CDR2: SGHDT and YYEEEE. The CDR3 runs to 13 residues. Trimming took 6 bases from V and 4 from J, leaving 10 bases between them. Source study methods: Estimated nucleated cell counts came from reference gene primer amplification. Assay used: immunoSEQ multiplex PCR; TCRdb lists only in-frame clones, some missing. That table supplies the V and J calls and clone size; D and trimming were determined from the DNA. The table shows more than 85,000 clones, with around 73% occurring only once. This TCR derives from a man in his 60s with active or convalescent COVID-19. The source material was peripheral blood. J is TRBJ2-2 and V is TRBV5-6; D gene ambiguous. CDR3 in amino acids: CASTRPGTGELFF. The CDR3 bases are TGTGCCAGCACTAGACCGGGCACCGGGGAGCTGTTTTTT. Supplemented by reference TRBV5-6 and TRBJ2-2, the full variable domain reads DAGVTQSPTHLIKTRGQQVTLRCSPKSGHDTVSWYQQALGQGPQFIFQYYEEEERQRGNFPDRFSGHQFPNYSSELNVNALLLGDSALYLCASTRPGTGELFFGEGSRLTVL.